Presented here are 12 T cell receptor beta chains from one specimen sequenced in a study of T cell responses to AZD1222 COVID-19 vaccine (dated by TCRdb to about 2021). To prepare the library, the immunoSEQ multiplex PCR assay was applied. What TCRdb holds here is the immuneACCESS table cut down to in-frame rearrangements. Part of the clones is not present; checked against another copy, under half of the missing clones reflect an unresolved V gene, and the others are unexplained. A total of roughly 140,000 clones appear in this sample, around nine tenths of them only once. The ten largest account for around 1.9% of the sample. Per the publication, the time point label means: baseline before first vaccination. The sequenced sample was peripheral blood, obtained on day 0 of AZD1222 vaccination. These receptors were collected from an adult in good health.

The rearrangement joins TRBV5-4 to TRBJ2-3; D unclear. The ends were cut back, 2 bases at V and 5 bases at J, with 12 bases in the middle. CDR3 length: 14 residues. Germline-derived CDR1 and CDR2 are SGHNT and YYREEE (reference sequence). CDR3 bases: TGTGCCAGCAGCTTTTACGGGTCACGAGATACGCAGTATTTT. This translates into CASSFYGSRDTQYF.

The chain recombines TRBV19 with TRBJ2-7; the D is unclear. CDR3 length: 15 amino acids. CDR1 is LNHDA, CDR2 SQIVND, per germline (reference sequence). Between the trimmed V and J ends, which lost 4 bases and 2 bases, there was a span of 15 bases. The CDR3 loop reads CASSRDATSTYEQYF. DNA of the CDR3: TGTGCCAGTAGTAGAGACGCTACTTCAACCTACGAGCAGTACTTC.

The chain is built from TRBV15 and TRBJ2-1; D unresolved. V lost 0 bases and J lost 6, with 12 bases in between. The V gene's germline CDR1 is LNHNV and CDR2 YYDKDF (reference sequence). This CDR3 is 15 amino acids long. The CDR3 spells CATSRESSPLNEQFF. CDR3 bases: TGTGCCACCAGCAGAGAGAGTAGCCCCCTCAATGAGCAGTTCTTC.

The gene calls are TRBV6-2 or TRBV6-3 and TRBJ2-1; maybe TRBD2 (5 bases). With 0 bases removed from V and 4 bases from J, the gap between germline ends came to 10 bases. The germline V gene encodes CDR1 MNHEY and CDR2 SVGEGT. CDR3 length: 15 amino acids. CDR3 DNA: TGTGCCAGCAGTTACTCGATGGGAGAGTACAATGAGCAGTTCTTC. This codes for CASSYSMGEYNEQFF.

This chain joins TRBV13 and TRBJ2-1; unclear D gene. CDR1 is PRHDT and CDR2 is FYEKMQ in the germline V gene (reference sequence). The CDR3 is 15 amino acids. V dropped 4 bases and J dropped 12 bases, with 22 bases sitting between them. The CDR3 sequence: CASSSLLYTVSRQFF. DNA for the CDR3: TGTGCCAGCAGCTCACTCCTGTATACCGTAAGTCGGCAGTTCTTC.

The chain links TRBV7-9 to TRBJ2-7; D is undetermined. This CDR3 is 14 amino acids long. V lost 1 base and J lost 0, with 7 bases in between. From germline, CDR1 is SEHNR and CDR2 FQNEAQ (reference sequence). The CDR3 bases are TGTGCCAGCAGCTTAGGGCCTTTCTCCTACGAGCAGTACTTC. Its translation is CASSLGPFSYEQYF.

The V and J genes are TRBV9 and TRBJ2-3; 7 bases align to TRBD2. The CDR3 has 14 amino acids. The V and J ends lost 0 bases and 4 bases, in that order; junction bases with no gene match: 2. Germline-derived CDR1 and CDR2 are SGDLS and YYNGEE. CDR3 loop: CASSVVGLADTQYF. The CDR3 region has the DNA TGTGCCAGCAGCGTAGTCGGACTAGCAGATACGCAGTATTTT.

V usage is TRBV5-4 and J usage is TRBJ2-7, with a weak D call TRBD1 (6 bases). Germline-derived CDR1 and CDR2 are SGHNT and YYREEE (reference sequence). V was cut by 3 bases and J by 3 bases, with 10 bases left in between. The CDR3 covers 13 residues. The CDR3 here is CASSWNRDYEQYF. The DNA for the CDR3 is TGTGCCAGCAGCTGGAACAGGGACTACGAGCAGTACTTC. Based on the CDR3 plus reference TRBV5-4 and TRBJ2-7, the full variable domain is ETGVTQSPTHLIKTRGQQVTLRCSSQSGHNTVSWYQQALGQGPQFIFQYYREEENGRGNFPPRFSGLQFPNYSSELNVNALELDDSALYLCASSWNRDYEQYFGPGTRLTVT.

The V gene is TRBV5-6, the J gene TRBJ1-6; D not resolved. V was cut by 4 bases and J by 5 bases, with 10 bases left in between. The CDR3 is 14 amino acids. Germline CDR1 SGHDT, CDR2 YYEEEE. CDR3 sequence reads: CASSPGPHNSPLHF. The CDR3 DNA reads as TGTGCCAGCAGCCCCGGCCCTCATAATTCACCCCTCCACTTT.

The CDR3 reads CATSDFARGAEQTQYF. The DNA for the CDR3 is TGTGCCACCAGTGATTTTGCCAGGGGGGCCGAGCAGACCCAGTACTTC. V and J are TRBV24-1 and TRBJ2-5; a weak D match, TRBD1 (7 bases). The CDR3 consists of 16 residues. Between the trimmed V and J ends, which lost 1 base and 6 bases, there was a span of 17 bases. Germline values: CDR1 KGHDR, CDR2 SFDVKD.

The chain uses TRBV2 and TRBJ1-1; perhaps TRBD1 as D (5 bases). Trimming shortened V by 9 bases and J by 1 base, and 9 bases separated the two germline ends. The CDR3 has 12 residues. Looked up from germline, CDR1 is SNHLY and CDR2 is FYNNEI. CDR3 nucleotides: TGTGCCAGTGGGACTGGGAACACTGAAGCTTTCTTT. Translation gives CASGTGNTEAFF.

The rearrangement joins TRBV7-9 to TRBJ2-7, with D uncertain. V was shortened by 1 base and J by 7 bases, with 8 bases between the two germline ends. The CDR3 loop spans 12 amino acids. The V gene's germline CDR1 is SEHNR and CDR2 FQNEAQ (reference sequence). CDR3 sequence (DNA): TGTGCCAGCAGCTTAGGGGGTAGTGAGCAGTACTTC. Its protein is CASSLGGSEQYF.